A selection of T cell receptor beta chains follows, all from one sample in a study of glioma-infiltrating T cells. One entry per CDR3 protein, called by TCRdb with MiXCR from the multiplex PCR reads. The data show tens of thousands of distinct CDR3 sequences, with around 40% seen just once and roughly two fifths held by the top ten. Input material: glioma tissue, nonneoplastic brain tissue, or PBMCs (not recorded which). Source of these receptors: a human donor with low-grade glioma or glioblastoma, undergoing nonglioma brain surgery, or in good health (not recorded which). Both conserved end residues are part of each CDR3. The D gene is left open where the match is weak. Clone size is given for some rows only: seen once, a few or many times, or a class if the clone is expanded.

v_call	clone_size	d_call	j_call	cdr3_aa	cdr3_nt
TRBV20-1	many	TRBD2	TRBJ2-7	CSARPSGPTYEQYF	TGCAGTGCTAGACCTAGCGGGCCTACCTACGAGCAGTACTTC
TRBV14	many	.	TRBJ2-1	CASSQEAVSYNEQFF	TGTGCCAGCAGCCAAGAGGCGGTTTCCTACAATGAGCAGTTCTTC
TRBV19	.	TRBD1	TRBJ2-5	CVSSQGAETKYF	TGTGTCAGTAGTCAGGGGGCAGAGACCAAGTACTTC
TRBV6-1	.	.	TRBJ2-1	CASGAQGPAGNEQFF	TGTGCCAGCGGTGCACAGGGCCCCGCGGGCAATGAGCAGTTCTTT
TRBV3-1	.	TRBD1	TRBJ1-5	CASSTRDSNHPQHF	TGTGCCAGCAGCACAAGGGACAGCAATCACCCCCAGCATTTT
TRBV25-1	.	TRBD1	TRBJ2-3	CASSDGSGGRDTQYF	TGTGCCAGCAGTGATGGGTCAGGGGGCCGAGATACGCAGTATTTT
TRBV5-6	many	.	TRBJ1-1	CASSLVRLRNTEAFF	TGTGCCAGCAGCTTGGTTAGACTTAGGAACACTGAAGCTTTCTTT
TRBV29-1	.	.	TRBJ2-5	CSVEGGGQLSTETQYF	TGCAGCGTTGAGGGGGGGGGACAGCTTTCGACAGAGACCCAGTACTTC
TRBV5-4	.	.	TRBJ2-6	CASSLPGSGANVLTF	TGTGCCAGCAGCCTACCGGGCTCTGGGGCCAACGTCCTGACTTTC
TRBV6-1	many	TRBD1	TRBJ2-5	CASSGTRGRETQYF	TGTGCCAGCAGTGGGACCAGGGGGCGAGAGACCCAGTACTTC
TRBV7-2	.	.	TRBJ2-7	CVSNENPGGLYEQYF	TGTGTTAGCAACGAAAACCCAGGGGGGCTCTACGAGCAGTACTTC
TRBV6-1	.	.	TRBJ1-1	CASSVQGVWTEAFF	TGTGCCAGCTCGGTCCAGGGAGTATGGACTGAAGCTTTCTTT
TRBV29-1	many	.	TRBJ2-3	CSVGRGADTQYF	TGCAGCGTTGGCAGGGGAGCCGATACGCAGTATTTT
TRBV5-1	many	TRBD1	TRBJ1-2	CASSPRTGTIFNYGYTF	TGCGCCAGCAGCCCACGGACAGGAACGATTTTTAACTATGGCTACACCTTC
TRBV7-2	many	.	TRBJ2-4	CASSLAGVGNIQYF	TGTGCCAGCAGCTTAGCGGGAGTGGGAAACATTCAGTACTTC
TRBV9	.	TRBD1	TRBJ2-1	CASSVAQGTYNEQFF	TGTGCCAGCAGCGTAGCACAGGGGACCTACAATGAGCAGTTCTTC
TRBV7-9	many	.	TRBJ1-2	CASSSGTSYGYTF	TGTGCCAGCAGCTCAGGGACGTCCTATGGCTACACCTTC
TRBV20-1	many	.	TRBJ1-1	CSAHWGTEAFF	TGCAGTGCTCATTGGGGAACTGAAGCTTTCTTT
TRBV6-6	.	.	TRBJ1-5	CASSSSLQNQPQRF	TGTGCCAGCAGTTCCTCGTTACAGAATCAGCCCCAGCGTTTT
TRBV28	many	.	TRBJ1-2	CASRIDSYFGYTF	TGTGCCAGCAGGATAGACAGTTATTTTGGCTACACCTTC
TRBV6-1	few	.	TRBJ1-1	CASRAGTLYTEAFF	TGTGCCAGCAGGGCCGGGACACTCTACACTGAAGCTTTCTTT
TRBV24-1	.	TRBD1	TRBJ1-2	CAASDRTGGYLNYGYTF	TGTGCCGCCAGTGATCGTACAGGGGGCTATTTGAACTATGGCTACACCTTC
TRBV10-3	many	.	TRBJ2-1	CAISDRTLLDEQFF	TGTGCCATCAGTGACAGGACCTTGCTGGATGAGCAGTTCTTC
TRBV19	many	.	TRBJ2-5	CASGIPGHNQETQYF	TGTGCCAGCGGAATTCCGGGACATAACCAAGAGACCCAGTACTTC
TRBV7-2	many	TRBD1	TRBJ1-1	CASSLEGTVTEAFF	TGTGCCAGCAGCTTAGAGGGGACAGTCACTGAAGCTTTCTTT
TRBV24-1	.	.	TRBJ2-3	CATSDPHGPGDTQYF	TGTGCCACCAGTGATCCCCACGGACCTGGCGATACGCAGTATTTT
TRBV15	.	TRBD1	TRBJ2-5	CATSSGDREGETQYF	TGTGCCACCAGCAGTGGGGACAGGGAAGGGGAGACCCAGTACTTC
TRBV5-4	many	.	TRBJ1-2	CASSLPGRANYGYTF	TGTGCCAGCAGCTTGCCGGGGCGGGCTAACTATGGCTACACCTTC
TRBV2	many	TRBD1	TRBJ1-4	CASRDRGRTNEKLFF	TGTGCCAGCAGGGACAGGGGGAGAACTAATGAAAAACTGTTTTTT
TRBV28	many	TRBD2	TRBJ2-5	CASSRKTSGGRKTQYF	TGTGCCAGCAGTCGTAAGACTAGCGGGGGGAGAAAGACCCAGTACTTC
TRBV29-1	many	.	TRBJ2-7	CSVELVGQTYEQYF	TGCAGCGTTGAACTCGTAGGACAGACCTACGAGCAGTACTTC
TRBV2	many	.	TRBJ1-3	CATLLGAAGNTIYF	TGTGCCACCCTGCTAGGGGCAGCAGGAAACACCATATATTTT
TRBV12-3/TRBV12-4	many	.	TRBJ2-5	CASSRDISRETQYF	TGTGCCAGCAGCCGAGACATCTCTCGGGAGACCCAGTACTTC
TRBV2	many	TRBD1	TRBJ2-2	CASRRTGGSSGELFF	TGTGCCAGCAGGAGAACAGGGGGATCGTCCGGGGAGCTGTTTTTT
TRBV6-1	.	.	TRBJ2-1	CASLPGKAYNGQFF	TGTGCCAGCCTCCCGGGAAAAGCTTACAATGGGCAGTTCTTC
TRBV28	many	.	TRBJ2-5	CASSSMRERQETQYF	TGTGCCAGCAGTTCCATGAGGGAGCGGCAAGAGACCCAGTACTTC
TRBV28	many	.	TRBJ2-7	CASSSRGGHTYEQYF	TGTGCCAGCAGTTCCCGCGGGGGCCACACCTACGAGCAGTACTTC
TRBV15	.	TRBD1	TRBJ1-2	CATSRGQGGRNYGYTF	TGTGCCACCAGCAGAGGGCAGGGGGGACGTAACTATGGCTACACCTTC
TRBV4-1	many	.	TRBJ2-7	CASSRTGSGSYEQYF	TGCGCCAGCAGCCGGACCGGGTCCGGATCCTACGAGCAGTACTTC